This T cell receptor beta chain emerged from a study of regulatory T cells in long-lasting Graves disease. Many counts were recorded for this clonotype. Its target is unknown. Time point given: newly diagnosed GD, antithyroid drugs for less than 3 months. From RNA extracted from PBMCs, the TCR library was made. Graves' disease diagnosis followed American Thyroid Association guidelines. CDR3 size: 15 residues. The V gene's germline CDR1 is SGHTA and CDR2 FQGTGA. J was trimmed by 8 bases and V by 3 bases; bases with no gene match: 10. Study-wide points: The study found TRBV28, TRBJ1-2 and TRBJ2-5 favored in persistent disease. Persistent Graves' patients possessed reduced TCR diversity relative to recently diagnosed ones.

The TCR beta library used iRepertoire HTBI primers with Arm-PCR amplification of CDR3. TCRdb ran MiXCR on the multiplex PCR reads and lists one entry per CDR3 protein. Of over 500,000 distinct CDR3 sequences in the sample, roughly 16% are singletons; the top ten hold 15% to 20%. The same data also contributed to another study, on T cells in Graves' hyperthyroidism and ophthalmopathy. That paper adds: Patients with ophthalmopathy were separated from those with stable hyperthyroidism by a 13 V-J model.

V usage is TRBV7-3 and J usage is TRBJ2-1, with 7 bases fitting TRBD2. Sequenced material: peripheral blood mononuclear cells (PBMCs), taken at new diagnosis, from a patient treated with antithyroid drugs. This sequence originates from a woman aged 25 to 39 with Graves disease. The CDR3 here is CASSFLAGVIHEQFF. The CDR3 bases are TGTGCCAGCAGCTTTTTGGCGGGAGTGATCCATGAGCAGTTCTTC.